This T cell receptor beta chain was documented in a study of identical twins. Study results and caveats: Cord blood beta clonotypes present at high abundance carried fewer insertions; no such pattern appeared in memory repertoires. Models, which agreed with sharing between unrelated individuals, nonetheless underestimated the out-of-frame TCR alpha sharing seen in monozygotic twins.

As for this clonotype: Its antigen is currently unknown.

CDR1 is SGHRS, CDR2 YFSETQ, per germline. The CDR3 totals 17 residues. Trimming took 1 base from V and 1 from J; bases not matched to a gene: 7. Template switching introduced a universal primer site, and the cDNA bore unique molecular identifiers. TCRdb recomputed calls from the 5' RACE reads with MiXCR, one row per CDR3 protein. The data hold about 1.7 million distinct CDR3 sequences, with 32% observed a single time. The sequence was obtained from a newborn girl in good health. The rearrangement uses TRBV5-1 and TRBJ1-1, with 10 bases lining up with TRBD1. Material: cord blood. CDR3 in DNA: TGCGCCAGCAGCTTGAAGCGACAGGGGGCTGGGAACACTGAAGCTTTCTTT. Encoded protein: CASSLKRQGAGNTEAFF.